One and the same sample provided the 13 T cell receptor beta chains below, sequenced in a study of cytomegalovirus exposure and HLA in healthy donors. Primers for the PCR totalled 60 Vbeta and 13 Jbeta. Sequenced by immunoSEQ multiplex PCR; TCRdb stores in-frame clones only, minus some. The sample records 200,000 to 300,000 clones, about 80% being singletons. The specimen sequenced was PBMCs. These TCRs come from a woman aged 55-70 years in good health and CMV-seropositive.

V usage is TRBV7-8 and J usage is TRBJ2-1, with D maybe TRBD2 (7 bases). The germline V gene has CDR1 SGHVS and CDR2 FQNEAQ. V lost 1 base and J lost 7, with 11 bases in between. The CDR3 has 14 residues. The CDR3 region has the DNA TGTGCCAGCAGCTTAGTGGGGGGGCATAATGAGCAGTTCTTC. Amino acid sequence: CASSLVGGHNEQFF.

J is TRBJ2-7 and V is TRBV10-3; TRBD1 aligns across 8 bases. In germline, CDR1 is ENHRY, CDR2 SYGVKD. The J segment lost 2 bases and the V segment lost 6 bases, leaving 6 bases of the junction unmatched. The CDR3 is 14 residues long. CDR3 region: CAISDYRGTYEQYF. In DNA, the CDR3 is TGTGCCATCAGCGACTACAGGGGGACCTACGAGCAGTACTTC.

In this sample, this clone turned up a few times. Within the sample, other DNA sequences also encode this same CDR3. The chain combines TRBV9 with TRBJ1-1; perhaps TRBD1 as D (5 bases). The germline V gene has CDR1 SGDLS and CDR2 YYNGEE. The CDR3 extends over 13 amino acids. Trimming took off 2 bases at V and 1 base at J, with 6 bases between the two ends. CDR3 coding DNA: TGTGCCAGCAGCGTCCAGGGGAACACTGAAGCTTTCTTT. Translating gives CASSVQGNTEAFF.

This clone has only a few counts. The V and J genes are TRBV5-5 and TRBJ2-5, with TRBD2 identical over 12 bases. CDR1 SGHKS and CDR2 YYEKEE come from the germline V gene (reference sequence). The CDR3 has 15 residues. V lost 0 bases to trimming and J lost 4 bases; unmatched junction nucleotides: 1. The CDR3 is CASSLASGRAETQYF. Written as DNA, the CDR3 is TGTGCCAGCAGCTTGGCTAGCGGGAGGGCAGAGACCCAGTACTTC.

The gene calls are TRBV5-6 and TRBJ2-1; tentatively, D is TRBD2 (5 bases). Per germline, CDR1 SGHDT and CDR2 YYEEEE. CDR3 length equals 17 residues. Between the trimmed V and J ends, which lost 1 base and 3 bases, there was a span of 17 bases. CDR3 sequence: CASSLQPAGFYYNEQFF. The DNA of the CDR3 is TGTGCCAGCAGCTTGCAACCGGCGGGTTTCTACTACAATGAGCAGTTCTTC.

The genes are TRBV15 and TRBJ1-1; no clear D gene. The CDR3 contains 15 residues. Germline assignment: CDR1 LNHNV and CDR2 YYDKDF (reference sequence). V was pared by 5 bases and J by 1 base, with 14 bases between. The CDR3 nucleotides are TGTGCCACCAGCGGGCTACGGTCCGGGAACACTGAAGCTTTCTTT. Its protein is CATSGLRSGNTEAFF.

For this clone: Given a much more abundant clone one base away, this may be a read error. V usage is TRBV7-3 and J usage is TRBJ2-5; 11 bases agree with TRBD2. J was trimmed by 1 base and V by 5 bases; bases with no gene match: 6. Germline V gives CDR1 SGHTA, CDR2 FQGTGA. This CDR3 has 16 amino acids. The CDR3 sequence: CASSPRTSGFQETQYF. As DNA, the CDR3 is TGTGCCAGCAGCCCCCGGACTAGCGGGTTCCAAGAGACCCAGTACTTC. Full variable domain (outside the CDR3, taken from reference TRBV7-3 and TRBJ2-5): GAGVSQTPSNKVTEKGKYVELRCDPISGHTALYWYRQSLGQGPEFLIYFQGTGAADDSGLPNDRFFAVRPEGSVSTLKIQRTERGDSAVYLCASSPRTSGFQETQYFGPGTRLLVL.

The chain is built from TRBV5-1 and TRBJ2-6; D perhaps matches TRBD1 (5 bases). V was shortened by 0 bases and J by 0 bases, with 7 bases between the two germline ends. Germline V gene data show CDR1 as SGHRS and CDR2 as YFSETQ. The CDR3 covers 16 residues. CDR3 nucleotide sequence: TGCGCCAGCAGCTTGGTAGGGGACTCTGGGGCCAACGTCCTGACTTTC. As protein: CASSLVGDSGANVLTF.

This clone was recorded a few times. The chain uses TRBV28 and TRBJ2-7, with 8 bases fitting TRBD1. The length of the CDR3 is 14 residues. Losses at the gene ends were 2 bases for V and 4 bases for J; bases not matched to a gene: 4. In germline, CDR1 is MDHEN, CDR2 SYDVKM. CDR3 in amino acids: CASSLAGGSYEQYF. The CDR3 coding sequence is TGTGCCAGCAGTTTAGCAGGGGGCTCATACGAGCAGTACTTC.

This sequence joins TRBV7-9 and TRBJ1-1, with D uncertain. The CDR3 sequence is 13 residues long. V was trimmed by 1 base and J by 5 bases, leaving 8 bases between them. Germline-derived CDR1 and CDR2 are SEHNR and FQNEAQ (reference sequence). The CDR3 DNA reads TGTGCCAGCAGCTTAGAGGAGTGGACTGAAGCTTTCTTT. Its protein is CASSLEEWTEAFF.

This clone was counted between two and nine times. The chain recombines TRBV2 with TRBJ1-4; D remains ambiguous. The V and J ends lost 3 bases and 7 bases respectively, with 15 bases between them. Per the germline V gene, CDR1 is SNHLY and CDR2 is FYNNEI. The CDR3 sequence is 15 residues long. The CDR3 protein is CASSESRGSVEKLFF. The DNA for the CDR3 is TGTGCCAGCAGTGAGTCGCGGGGTAGTGTTGAAAAACTGTTTTTT.

This clone was seen a handful of times. The chain employs TRBV10-1 and TRBJ1-2; unclear D gene. The V gene lost 3 bases and the J gene lost 2 bases, with 7 bases spanning the gap. The CDR3 is 13 residues long. The V gene's germline CDR1 is WNHNN and CDR2 SYGVQD (reference sequence). The CDR3 spells CASSELRNYGYTF. Here the CDR3 DNA reads TGCGCCAGCAGTGAATTACGGAACTATGGCTACACCTTC.

This rearrangement joins TRBV5-4 to TRBJ2-2, with 10 bases that match TRBD2. CDR3 length equals 18 residues. The J segment lost 3 bases and the V segment lost 4 bases, leaving 12 bases of the junction unmatched. Germline CDR1 and CDR2: SGHNT and YYREEE (reference sequence). The CDR3 DNA reads as TGTGCCAGCAGCCCCAGCGGGAGGGGCGGTTTATACACCGGGGAGCTGTTTTTT. Translating gives CASSPSGRGGLYTGELFF.